This T cell receptor (beta chain) stems from a study of T cells in Graves' hyperthyroidism and ophthalmopathy. Study context: Pretreatment peripheral blood was obtained at initial diagnosis.

This CDR3 is 11 amino acids long. In germline, CDR1 is MNHEY, CDR2 SVGEGT. With 11 bases clipped from V and 7 bases from J, the junction kept 5 bases outside the gene matches. This clonotype occurred many times. Using RNA transcripts as the source, TCR beta CDR3 regions were amplified. Carried out on the TCR CDR3, a first-round RT-PCR used the HTBI primer set. TCRdb analysed the multiplex PCR reads with MiXCR anew, one entry per CDR3 protein. The sample has 300,000 to 450,000 distinct CDR3 sequences, less than 15% seen once. When ophthalmopathy did not progress within 18 months, Graves' hyperthyroidism was considered stable. These patients, aged 18 to 65, had recently diagnosed hyperthyroidism lasting under 2 months. Clinical symptoms, serum thyroxine and TRAb, thyroid ultrasound and orbital computed tomography together formed the diagnostic basis.

This chain links TRBV6-2 or TRBV6-3 with TRBJ2-4; 7 positions agree with TRBD1. The sequence came from a woman younger than 30 with Graves' hyperthyroidism. The material sequenced was blood. The CDR3: CAVGQANIQYF. The CDR3 bases are TGTGCCGTCGGACAGGCGAACATTCAGTACTTC.